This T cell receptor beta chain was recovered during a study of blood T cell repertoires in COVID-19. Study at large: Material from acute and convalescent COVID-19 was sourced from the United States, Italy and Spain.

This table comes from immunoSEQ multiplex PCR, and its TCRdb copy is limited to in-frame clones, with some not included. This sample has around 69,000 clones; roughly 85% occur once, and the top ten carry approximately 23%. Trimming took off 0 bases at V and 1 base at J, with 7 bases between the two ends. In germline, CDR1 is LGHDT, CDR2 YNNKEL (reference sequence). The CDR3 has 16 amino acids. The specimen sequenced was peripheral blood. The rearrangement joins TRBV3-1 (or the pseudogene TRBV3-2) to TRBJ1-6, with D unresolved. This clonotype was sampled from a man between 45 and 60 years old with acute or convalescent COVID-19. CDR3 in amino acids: CASSQDRQSYNSPLHF. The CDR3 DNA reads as TGTGCCAGCAGCCAAGACCGTCAGTCCTATAATTCACCCCTCCACTTT.